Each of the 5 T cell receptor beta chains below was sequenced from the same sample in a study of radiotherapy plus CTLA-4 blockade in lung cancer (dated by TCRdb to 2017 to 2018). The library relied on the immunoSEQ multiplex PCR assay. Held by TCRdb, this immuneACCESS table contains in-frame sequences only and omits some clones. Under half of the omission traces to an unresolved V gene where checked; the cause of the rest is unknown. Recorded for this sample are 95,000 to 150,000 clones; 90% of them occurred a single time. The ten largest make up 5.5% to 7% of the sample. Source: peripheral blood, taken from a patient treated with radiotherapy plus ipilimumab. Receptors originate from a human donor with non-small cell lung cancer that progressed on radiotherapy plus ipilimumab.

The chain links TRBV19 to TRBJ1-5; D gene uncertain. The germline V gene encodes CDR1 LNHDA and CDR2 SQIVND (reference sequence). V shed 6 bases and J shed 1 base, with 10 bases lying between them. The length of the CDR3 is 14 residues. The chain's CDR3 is CASSAEYSNQPQHF. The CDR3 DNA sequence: TGTGCCAGTAGCGCGGAGTACAGCAATCAGCCCCAGCATTTT.

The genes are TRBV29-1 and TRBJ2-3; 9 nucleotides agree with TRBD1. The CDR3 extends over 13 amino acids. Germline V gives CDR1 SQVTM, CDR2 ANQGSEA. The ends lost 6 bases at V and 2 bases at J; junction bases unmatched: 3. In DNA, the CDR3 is TGCAGCGTGGGACAGGGTGTCACAGATACGCAGTATTTT. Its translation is CSVGQGVTDTQYF.

CDR3 nucleotide sequence: TGTGCCAGCTTATCCGGGACAGGGGGGGATCAGCCCCAGCATTTT. It translates to CASLSGTGGDQPQHF. The chain has TRBV6-5 and TRBJ1-5; 11 bases match TRBD1. V shed 8 bases, J shed 5 bases, and the junction held 8 bases outside the gene matches. The CDR3 covers 15 residues. The germline V gene encodes CDR1 MNHEY and CDR2 SVGAGI.

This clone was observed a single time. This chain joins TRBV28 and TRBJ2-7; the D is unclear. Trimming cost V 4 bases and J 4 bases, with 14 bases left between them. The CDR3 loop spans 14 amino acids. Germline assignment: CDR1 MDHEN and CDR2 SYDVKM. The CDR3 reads CASSSYVTGYEQYF. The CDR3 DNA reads TGTGCCAGCAGTTCGTATGTAACCGGGTACGAGCAGTACTTC.

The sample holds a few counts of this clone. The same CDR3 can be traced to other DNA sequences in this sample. The CDR3 loop reads CASSLEETQYF. The CDR3 DNA is TGCGCCAGCAGCCTCGAAGAGACCCAGTACTTC. The V and J genes are TRBV5-1 and TRBJ2-5; D gene uncertain. CDR3 length equals 11 residues. V lost 4 bases and J 3 bases, leaving 4 bases between the germline ends. Germline V gene sequence: CDR1 SGHRS, CDR2 YFSETQ.